The 26 T cell receptor beta chains below all came from one sample that was sequenced in a study of OX40 agonist ivuxolimab in advanced cancers. Sequencing was performed with immunoSEQ multiplex PCR; in TCRdb, only in-frame clones are kept and a portion is missing. The sample lists 50,000 to 65,000 clones, 81% occurring once. The source was CD4+ or CD8+ T cells sorted from blood, collected in a trial of the OX40 agonist ivuxolimab. Receptor source: an adult with an advanced solid tumor such as melanoma, head and neck, liver or kidney cancer.

The gene calls are TRBV2 and TRBJ1-2, with D possibly being TRBD1 (6 bases). CDR3 length: 16 residues. Germline CDR1 is SNHLY and CDR2 is FYNNEI. V was trimmed by 2 bases and J by 7 bases, leaving 20 bases between them. For the CDR3, the DNA is TGTGCCAGCAGTGAAATTGTCGGAGGGGGGGTAGTTGGCTACACCTTC. It yields the protein CASSEIVGGGVVGYTF. Full variable domain (remainder filled in from reference TRBV2 and TRBJ1-2): EPEVTQTPSHQVTQMGQEVILRCVPISNHLYFYWYRQILGQKVEFLVSFYNNEISEKSEIFDDQFSVERPDGSNFTLKIRSTKLEDSAMYFCASSEIVGGGVVGYTFGSGTRLTVV.

The CDR3 nucleotides read TGCAGTGCTAGCGACAGCCGCGAGCAGTTCTTC. Translating it yields CSASDSREQFF. The rearrangement joins TRBV20-1 to TRBJ2-1; D is perhaps TRBD1 (5 bases). CDR3 length equals 11 residues. The V end lost 3 bases, the J end lost 10 bases, and 10 bases lay between the germline ends. The V gene's germline CDR1 is DFQATT and CDR2 SNEGSKA (reference sequence).

This clone turned up a few times. The chain recombines TRBV9 with TRBJ2-1, with D hard to call. With 6 bases removed from V and 3 bases from J, the gap between germline ends came to 13 bases. This CDR3 contains 14 residues. The germline V gene encodes CDR1 SGDLS and CDR2 YYNGEE. The CDR3 loop is CASNRGQSYNEQFF. The CDR3 DNA sequence: TGTGCCAGCAACCGTGGGCAGAGCTACAATGAGCAGTTCTTC.

The chain recombines TRBV18 with TRBJ2-3; TRBD2 might be the D (5 bases). Germline CDR1 and CDR2: KGHSH and LQKENI. V was cut by 1 base and J by 6 bases, with 5 bases left in between. The CDR3 extends over 12 amino acids. The CDR3 coding sequence is TGTGCCAGCTCACCACGGGAGGATACGCAGTATTTT. Amino acids: CASSPREDTQYF.

The table lists this clone with a few counts. The chain carries TRBV4-1 and TRBJ2-3; 12 nucleotides match TRBD2. The trim removed 4 bases at V and 6 bases at J, leaving 5 bases unmatched. CDR1 and CDR2 (germline): MGHRA, YSYEKL. The CDR3 runs to 15 residues. CDR3 in DNA: TGCGCCAGCAGCCGGCTAGCGGGGGGGCTGGATACGCAGTATTTT. It is translated as CASSRLAGGLDTQYF.

The gene calls are TRBV27 and TRBJ2-6; D is unresolved. V shed 3 bases and J shed 3 bases, with 15 bases lying between them. The CDR3 totals 17 residues. Germline V gives CDR1 MNHEY, CDR2 SMNVEV (reference sequence). The CDR3 region has the DNA TGTGCCAGCAGTTTTCTACCTCTGATGAATGGGGCCAACGTCCTGACTTTC. Its protein product is CASSFLPLMNGANVLTF.

The chain joins TRBV5-4 to TRBJ2-7; TRBD2 is a possible D gene (5 bases). The CDR3 totals 16 residues. Looked up from germline, CDR1 is SGHNT and CDR2 is YYREEE (reference sequence). V lost 2 bases and J lost 4, with 19 bases in between. The DNA for the CDR3 is TGTGCCAGCAGCTTCGACGGAGGAAAAGCAAGATACGAGCAGTACTTC. It specifies CASSFDGGKARYEQYF.

The chain carries TRBV18 and TRBJ1-5; D is unresolved. CDR3 length: 12 amino acids. Germline V lookup: CDR1 KGHSH, CDR2 LQKENI. V was shortened by 3 bases and J by 5 bases, with 5 bases between the two germline ends. The CDR3 loop is CASSPGDQPQHF. The DNA for the CDR3 is TGTGCCAGCTCACCTGGAGATCAGCCCCAGCATTTT.

Here the CDR3 reads CASSQDHGRVNYGYTF. The CDR3 bases are TGTGCCAGCAGCCAAGATCATGGCAGGGTGAACTATGGCTACACCTTC. The V call is TRBV4-2, the J call TRBJ1-2, with D possibly being TRBD1 (5 bases). Trimming took 0 bases from V and 2 from J, leaving 13 bases between them. The CDR3 runs 16 residues. Germline-derived CDR1 and CDR2 are LGHNA and YNFKEQ.

The chain has TRBV5-6 and TRBJ1-2; D is undetermined. Germline CDR1 SGHDT, CDR2 YYEEEE. CDR3 length: 14 amino acids. Trimming removed 3 bases from V and 7 bases from J, with 16 bases in between. CDR3 nucleotides: TGTGCCAGCAGCTCCTGGGCCCGACCTGGTGGCTACACCTTC. Its protein product is CASSSWARPGGYTF.

Comment on this clone: One end of the junction is discordant with germline, which a read error may explain. The CDR3: CASSNDFSGELFF. In nucleotides, the CDR3 is TGTGCTAGCAGCAATGACTTCTCCGGGGAGCTGTTTTTT. The V call is TRBV7-7, the J call TRBJ2-2; D not certain. CDR3 length equals 13 residues. Germline assignment: CDR1 SSHAT and CDR2 FNYEAQ (reference sequence).

V is TRBV4-3 and J is TRBJ2-3, with TRBD1 identical over 8 bases. J lost 1 base, V lost 0 bases, and 12 bases had no gene match. This CDR3 has 19 amino acids. CDR1 is LGHNA, CDR2 YSLEER, per germline. This CDR3 reads CASSQDWQGAGRGTDTQYF. DNA of the CDR3: TGCGCCAGCAGCCAAGATTGGCAGGGGGCGGGAAGAGGCACAGATACGCAGTATTTT.

The rearrangement uses TRBV5-1 and TRBJ2-7, with unresolved D. CDR3 length: 14 amino acids. Trimming stripped 0 bases from V and 4 bases from J, with 11 bases between. Germline lookup yields CDR1 SGHRS and CDR2 YFSETQ. The CDR3 loop is CASSLGAAAYEQYF. DNA of the CDR3: TGCGCCAGCAGCTTGGGGGCTGCGGCGTACGAGCAGTACTTC.

This sequence joins TRBV5-6 and TRBJ1-2; D is ambiguous. V was cut by 2 bases and J by 5 bases, with 13 bases left in between. This CDR3 region has 14 residues. CDR1 is SGHDT and CDR2 is YYEEEE in the germline V gene. The CDR3 DNA reads TGTGCCAGCAGCTTAGGTTGGATTCTATATGGCTACACCTTC. Protein product: CASSLGWILYGYTF.

This clone has only a few counts. The chain uses TRBV5-1 and TRBJ2-1, with D uncertain. This CDR3 spans 15 amino acids. V lost 3 bases, J lost 2 bases, and 12 bases lay in between. Germline lookup yields CDR1 SGHRS and CDR2 YFSETQ. The CDR3 region has the DNA TGCGCCAGCAGCTCCACAGATATTCCCTACAATGAGCAGTTCTTC. Its protein product is CASSSTDIPYNEQFF.

This chain connects TRBV7-9 to TRBJ2-1; D is perhaps TRBD1 (6 bases). CDR1 SEHNR and CDR2 FQNEAQ come from the germline V gene (reference sequence). V lost 1 base, J lost 6 bases, and 7 bases lay in between. This CDR3 contains 13 residues. This chain's CDR3 is CASSLGGGNEQFF. In DNA form, the CDR3 reads TGTGCCAGCAGCTTAGGAGGGGGCAATGAGCAGTTCTTC.

V and J are TRBV7-2 and TRBJ2-2; TRBD1 is a possible D gene (5 bases). Germline values: CDR1 SGHTA, CDR2 FQGNSA. V lost 3 bases, J lost 1 base, and 9 bases lay in between. CDR3 length: 15 amino acids. The CDR3 nucleotides are TGTGCCAGCAGCTTGGCCCAGGGGAACACCGGGGAGCTGTTTTTT. It is translated as CASSLAQGNTGELFF. Using reference TRBV7-2 and TRBJ2-2 for the parts outside the CDR3, the full variable domain is GAGVSQSPSNKVTEKGKDVELRCDPISGHTALYWYRQSLGQGLEFLIYFQGNSAPDKSGLPSDRFSAERTGGSVSTLTIQRTQQEDSAVYLCASSLAQGNTGELFFGEGSRLTVL.

The V and J genes are TRBV5-4 and TRBJ1-1; D uncertain. The CDR3 is 13 amino acids. The germline V gene encodes CDR1 SGHNT and CDR2 YYREEE (reference sequence). V was shortened by 2 bases and J by 3 bases, with 8 bases between the two germline ends. Here the CDR3 reads CASSLRGYTEAFF. CDR3 nucleotides: TGTGCCAGCAGCTTACGGGGTTACACTGAAGCTTTCTTT.

This rearrangement joins TRBV27 to TRBJ1-5; a weak D match, TRBD1 (5 bases). CDR3 size: 17 residues. Trimming took off 6 bases at V and 2 bases at J, with 20 bases between the two ends. The germline gives CDR1 MNHEY, CDR2 SMNVEV (reference sequence). The CDR3 region is CASSQGITASRNQPQHF. The CDR3 DNA sequence: TGTGCCAGCAGCCAGGGAATAACGGCTTCACGCAATCAGCCCCAGCATTTT.

The CDR3 protein is CASSVGTGISYGYTF. In DNA, the CDR3 is TGTGCCAGTAGTGTTGGGACAGGGATCTCCTATGGCTACACCTTC. The V call is TRBV19, the J call TRBJ1-2; TRBD1 agrees at 9 bases. CDR1 is LNHDA, CDR2 SQIVND, per germline (reference sequence). The CDR3 loop spans 15 amino acids. Trimming at V came to 5 bases and at J to 4 bases, leaving 8 bases not matched to a gene. Using reference TRBV19 and TRBJ1-2 for the parts outside the CDR3, the full variable domain is DGGITQSPKYLFRKEGQNVTLSCEQNLNHDAMYWYRQDPGQGLRLIYYSQIVNDFQKGDIAEGYSVSREKKESFPLTVTSAQKNPTAFYLCASSVGTGISYGYTFGSGTRLTVV.

V gene TRBV27 combines with J gene TRBJ2-2, with D unresolved. V shed 6 bases and J shed 0 bases, with 2 bases lying between them. This CDR3 comprises 12 residues. CDR1 and CDR2 (germline): MNHEY, SMNVEV (reference sequence). CDR3 bases: TGTGCCAGCAGAACGAACACCGGGGAGCTGTTTTTT. Encoded protein: CASRTNTGELFF.

The chain employs TRBV7-8 and TRBJ1-1, with TRBD1 as a possible D gene (5 bases). This CDR3 is built from 15 residues. The germline gives CDR1 SGHVS, CDR2 FQNEAQ. V shed 5 bases and J shed 3 bases, with 16 bases lying between them. As DNA, the CDR3 is TGTGCCAGCAGCCGCACAGAGGGACGGTACACTGAAGCTTTCTTT. Translating gives CASSRTEGRYTEAFF. The complete variable domain, with remaining parts taken from reference TRBV7-8 and TRBJ1-1, reads GAGVSQSPRYKVAKRGQDVALRCDPISGHVSLFWYQQALGQGPEFLTYFQNEAQLDKSGLPSDRFFAERPEGSVSTLKIQRTQQEDSAVYLCASSRTEGRYTEAFFGQGTRLTVV.

The chain is built from TRBV25-1 and TRBJ2-7, with 7 bases aligning to TRBD2. The germline gives CDR1 MGHDK, CDR2 SYGVNS. The CDR3 is 17 amino acids. V lost 5 bases, J lost 4 bases, and 17 bases stayed unmatched. CDR3 residues: CASSNPPGGGGRYEQYF. CDR3 DNA: TGTGCCAGCAGTAACCCACCGGGTGGCGGGGGTAGGTACGAGCAGTACTTC.

This clone was recorded only once. The rearrangement uses TRBV5-1 and TRBJ2-2; 8 nucleotides align to TRBD2. This CDR3 has 15 amino acids. V dropped 4 bases and J dropped 7; count of bases not matched to a gene: 9. The V gene's germline CDR1 is SGHRS and CDR2 YFSETQ. Written as DNA, the CDR3 is TGCGCCAGCAGCATGGAGAGCGGGGGAATCGGGGAGCTGTTTTTT. Encoded protein: CASSMESGGIGELFF.

The rearrangement links TRBV6-5 to TRBJ1-1; weak D call: TRBD1 (6 bases). CDR3 size: 15 residues. Germline CDR1 is MNHEY and CDR2 is SVGAGI. Trimming pared 0 bases from V and 0 bases from J, leaving 8 bases between. The CDR3: CASSYSNRVNTEAFF. In nucleotides, the CDR3 is TGTGCCAGCAGTTACTCGAACAGGGTGAACACTGAAGCTTTCTTT.

This clone showed up many times. The V call is TRBV7-2, the J call TRBJ1-1, with TRBD1 as a possible D gene (6 bases). Per germline, CDR1 SGHTA and CDR2 FQGNSA. Deletions cut 4 bases from V and 0 bases from J, with 18 bases between. The CDR3 totals 17 residues. The CDR3 loop is CASSSIVRAGVNTEAFF. DNA of the CDR3: TGTGCCAGCAGCTCCATCGTGAGGGCAGGGGTGAACACTGAAGCTTTCTTT.